Listed below are T cell receptor beta chains from one sample, sequenced in a study of cytomegalovirus exposure and HLA in healthy donors. Method: immunoSEQ multiplex PCR; TCRdb's copy keeps in-frame clones and lacks some. The sample carries about 43,000 clones, 64% recorded once. The specimen sequenced was PBMCs. The receptors stem from a human donor in good health. CDR3s include the opening cysteine and the closing phenylalanine or tryptophan. Each record gives: D gene, clone size, J gene, V gene, CDR3 protein, CDR3 DNA. A D gene is named only where the DNA matches it firmly. Only part of the rows carry a size: once, few, many, or a class if the clone is expanded.

>NA|NA|TRBJ1-3|TRBV5-1
CASSLVSVHSGNTIYF
TGCGCCAGCAGCCTTGTATCGGTCCACTCTGGAAACACCATATATTTT
>TRBD2|few|TRBJ2-7|TRBV7-2
CASSVRYTAAGEQYF
TGTGCCAGCAGCGTCCGGTACACGGCAGCGGGGGAGCAGTACTTC
>NA|NA|TRBJ2-7|TRBV7-2
CASSLRLVGYEQYF
TGTGCCAGCAGCTTAAGACTAGTGGGGTACGAGCAGTACTTC
>NA|NA|TRBJ2-1|TRBV27
CASSQFNEQFF
TGTGCCAGCAGCCAATTCAATGAGCAGTTCTTC
>NA|once|TRBJ2-5|TRBV7-2
CASSLEGAQTQYF
TGTGCCAGCAGCTTAGAAGGAGCTCAGACCCAGTACTTC
>NA|NA|TRBJ1-5|TRBV30
CAWRETGSGNQPQHF
TGTGCCTGGAGGGAAACAGGGTCGGGCAATCAGCCCCAGCATTTT
>TRBD1|few|TRBJ2-5|TRBV29-1
CSVGLRGQRETQYF
TGCAGCGTTGGCCTCAGGGGGCAGCGAGAGACCCAGTACTTC
>TRBD1|few|TRBJ2-7|TRBV29-1
CSVVHTGTGKTGEQYF
TGCAGCGTTGTTCACACCGGGACAGGGAAGACGGGCGAGCAGTACTTC
>NA|NA|TRBJ1-1|TRBV7-8
CASSSPGHHLGAGEEPEAFF
TGTGCCAGCAGCTCCCCTGGACATCATCTGGGGGCAGGGGAAGAGCCTGAAGCTTTCTTT
>TRBD1|few|TRBJ1-1|TRBV7-9
CASSPHQTLTGPLDAFF
TGTGCCAGCAGCCCACATCAGACGCTGACAGGGCCCTTGGACGCTTTCTTT
>TRBD1|few|TRBJ1-5|TRBV15
CATSGQGGALNQPQHF
TGTGCCACCAGCGGACAGGGGGGGGCCCTCAATCAGCCCCAGCATTTT
>NA|few|TRBJ1-1|TRBV2
CATQSQGLNTEAFF
TGTGCCACCCAAAGCCAGGGCCTGAACACTGAAGCTTTCTTT
>NA|NA|TRBJ2-2|TRBV18
CASSPSRGNTGELFF
TGTGCCAGCTCACCTTCTAGGGGGAACACCGGGGAGCTGTTTTTT